The TCR beta chain under discussion was sequenced for a study of T-cell memory formation after mild COVID-19. Whole-study context: TCR clusters mostly belonged to single donors.

The germline V gene encodes CDR1 SEHNR and CDR2 FQNEAQ (reference sequence). V gave up 3 bases and J gave up 2 bases; unmatched junction bases: 1. This CDR3 region has 14 residues. Study results and caveats: Day 15 to 85 contracting clones showed balanced CD4/CD8; day 15 to 37 expanders favored CD4+. In pre-infection memory, a portion of responding clones appeared, which suggested that cross-reactive memory joined.

MiXCR was run by TCRdb on the 5' RACE reads, yielding one entry per CDR3 protein. The sample comprises roughly 300,000 distinct CDR3 sequences, roughly 15% of which are singletons, and 22% rests with the top ten. Remarks on this clonotype: As yet, its antigen is unknown.

This receptor was obtained from a man aged 18 to 30 who had mild COVID-19 (a few samples of this study predate the infection). Cell type and time point are not known. The source material was PBMCs or a T cell subset sorted from them (not recorded which). The rearrangement uses TRBV7-9 and TRBJ1-3; 7 bases map to TRBD1. The CDR3 sequence is CASSFGTAGNTIYF. The CDR3 DNA sequence: TGTGCCAGCAGCTTTGGGACAGCTGGAAACACCATATATTTT.